The rows below give T cell receptor beta chains drawn from one sample of a study of T-cell reconstitution after alpha-beta-depleted transplantation in children. TCRdb recomputed calls from the PCR reads with MiXCR, one row per CDR3 protein. The sample has 350,000 to 400,000 distinct CDR3 sequences, about 14% seen once. The starting material was PBMCs, obtained from the stem cell graft. The receptors stem from a human donor who donated a stem cell graft to a child with Fanconi anemia. The conserved cysteine and the conserved F or W are not part of the CDR3 here. The order of the fields is V gene, J gene, clone size, D gene, CDR3 protein. A D gene is named only where the DNA matches it firmly. The size of a clone is reported for some rows only, either as once, few or many, or as a class for expanded clones.

TRBV29-1,TRBJ2-3,-,-,SVDLDQPPDTQY
TRBV2,TRBJ2-1,few,TRBD2,ASLRTSDEQF
TRBV20-1,TRBJ2-1,-,TRBD2,SAILYGGGTASSYNEQF
TRBV6-5,TRBJ2-3,few,TRBD2,ASSYSSGTSTDTQY
TRBV29-1,TRBJ2-3,few,TRBD2,SVESPGTSGGGSTDTQY
TRBV12-3/TRBV12-4,TRBJ2-1,many,TRBD2,ASSSLAGGPIRNEQF
TRBV5-1,TRBJ2-6,few,TRBD1,ASSYFDRGHPSGANVLT
TRBV4-3,TRBJ1-4,few,-,ASSQDLGHKGMDEKLF
TRBV7-8,TRBJ2-5,-,-,ASSLAHRVGEETQY
TRBV20-1,TRBJ2-5,-,-,SAPRRGRGKTQY
TRBV7-9,TRBJ2-3,many,-,AGGGGRVTDTQY
TRBV12-3/TRBV12-4,TRBJ2-1,-,TRBD2,ASRGGMGSSGGWNEQF
TRBV29-1,TRBJ1-2,many,TRBD1,SVGTGHGYT
TRBV20-1,TRBJ1-5,-,-,SARDRGAGEQPQH
TRBV6-2/TRBV6-3,TRBJ1-5,many,-,ASSSLPGTGQPQH
TRBV9,TRBJ1-2,few,TRBD1,ASSGDTGTANYGYT
TRBV15,TRBJ1-2,-,-,ATSRATGQYYGYT
TRBV5-1,TRBJ2-5,-,-,ASSFGPTEETQY
TRBV3-1,TRBJ2-3,-,TRBD2,ASSRVAGEITDTQY
TRBV19,TRBJ2-5,few,-,ASTIGAGPQETQY
TRBV19,TRBJ1-5,many,-,ASSMTGRGQPQH
TRBV5-1,TRBJ2-3,-,-,ASSLGYPGDTQY
TRBV5-5,TRBJ2-5,many,TRBD1,ASSWDRGETQY
TRBV7-2,TRBJ2-1,many,TRBD1,ASSLNGQGLNEQF